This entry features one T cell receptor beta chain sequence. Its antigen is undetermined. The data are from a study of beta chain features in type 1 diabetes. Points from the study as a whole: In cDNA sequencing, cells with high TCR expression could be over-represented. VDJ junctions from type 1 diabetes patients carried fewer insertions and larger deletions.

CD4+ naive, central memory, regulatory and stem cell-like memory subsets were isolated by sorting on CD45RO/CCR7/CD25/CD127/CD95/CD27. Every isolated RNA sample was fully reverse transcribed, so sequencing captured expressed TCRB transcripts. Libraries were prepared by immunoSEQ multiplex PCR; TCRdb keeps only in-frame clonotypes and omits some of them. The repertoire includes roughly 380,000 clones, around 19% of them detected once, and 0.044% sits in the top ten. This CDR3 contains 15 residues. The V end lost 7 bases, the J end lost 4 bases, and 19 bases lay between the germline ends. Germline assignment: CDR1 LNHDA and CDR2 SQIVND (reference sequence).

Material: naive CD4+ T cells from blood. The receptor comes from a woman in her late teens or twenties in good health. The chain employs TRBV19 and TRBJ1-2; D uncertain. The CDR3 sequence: CASNEVVSGTYGYTF. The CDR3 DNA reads TGTGCCAGTAATGAAGTTGTTTCGGGAACCTATGGCTACACCTTC. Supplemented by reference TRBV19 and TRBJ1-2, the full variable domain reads DGGITQSPKYLFRKEGQNVTLSCEQNLNHDAMYWYRQDPGQGLRLIYYSQIVNDFQKGDIAEGYSVSREKKESFPLTVTSAQKNPTAFYLCASNEVVSGTYGYTFGSGTRLTVV.